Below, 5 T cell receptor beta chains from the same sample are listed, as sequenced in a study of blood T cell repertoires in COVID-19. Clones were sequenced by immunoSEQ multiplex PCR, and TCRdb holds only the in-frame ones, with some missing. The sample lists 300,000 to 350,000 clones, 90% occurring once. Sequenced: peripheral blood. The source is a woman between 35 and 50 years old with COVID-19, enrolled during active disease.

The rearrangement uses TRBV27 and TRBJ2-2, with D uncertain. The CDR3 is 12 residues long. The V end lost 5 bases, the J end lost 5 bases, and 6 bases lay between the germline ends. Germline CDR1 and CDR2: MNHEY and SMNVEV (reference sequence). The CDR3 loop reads CASSLTTGELFF. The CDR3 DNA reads TGTGCCAGCAGTCTAACGACCGGGGAGCTGTTTTTT.

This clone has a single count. CDR3 DNA: TGTGCCAGCAGCTTGGGTACAAGCAATCAGCCCCAGCATTTT. Protein: CASSLGTSNQPQHF. The chain joins TRBV5-6 to TRBJ1-5; D gene ambiguous. V lost 0 bases to trimming and J lost 1 base, with 5 bases between them. CDR3 size: 14 residues. Germline CDR1 SGHDT, CDR2 YYEEEE.

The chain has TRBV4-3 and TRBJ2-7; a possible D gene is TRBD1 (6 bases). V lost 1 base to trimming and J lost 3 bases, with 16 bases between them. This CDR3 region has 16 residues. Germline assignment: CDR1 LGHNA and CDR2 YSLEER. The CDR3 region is CASSQVEGVPYYEQYF. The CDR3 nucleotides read TGCGCCAGCAGCCAAGTTGAGGGGGTCCCTTACTACGAGCAGTACTTC.

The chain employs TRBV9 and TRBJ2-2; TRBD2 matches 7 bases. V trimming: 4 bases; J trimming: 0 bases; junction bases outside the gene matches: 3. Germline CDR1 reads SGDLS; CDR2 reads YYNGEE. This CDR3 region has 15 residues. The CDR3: CASSQTSANTGELFF. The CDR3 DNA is TGTGCCAGCAGCCAAACTAGCGCGAACACCGGGGAGCTGTTTTTT.

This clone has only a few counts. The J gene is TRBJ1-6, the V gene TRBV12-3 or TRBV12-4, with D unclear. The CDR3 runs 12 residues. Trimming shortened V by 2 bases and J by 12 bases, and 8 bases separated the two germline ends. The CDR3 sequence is CASSLRVGPLHF. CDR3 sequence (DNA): TGTGCCAGCAGTTTACGGGTAGGACCCCTCCACTTT.